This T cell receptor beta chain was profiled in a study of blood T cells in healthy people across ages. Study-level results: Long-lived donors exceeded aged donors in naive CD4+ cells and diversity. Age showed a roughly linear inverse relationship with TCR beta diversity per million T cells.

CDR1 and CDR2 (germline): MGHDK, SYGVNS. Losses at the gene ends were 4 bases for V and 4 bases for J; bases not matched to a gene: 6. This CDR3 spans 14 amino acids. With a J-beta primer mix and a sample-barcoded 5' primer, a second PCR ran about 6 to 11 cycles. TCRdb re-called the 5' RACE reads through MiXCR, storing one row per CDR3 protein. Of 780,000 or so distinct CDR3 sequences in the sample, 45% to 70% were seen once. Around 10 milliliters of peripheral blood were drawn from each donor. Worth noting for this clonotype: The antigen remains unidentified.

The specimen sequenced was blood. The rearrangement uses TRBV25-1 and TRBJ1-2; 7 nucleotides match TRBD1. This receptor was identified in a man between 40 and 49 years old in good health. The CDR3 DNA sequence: TGTGCCAGCAGTGGACCGGGACAGCTCTATGGCTACACCTTC. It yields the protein CASSGPGQLYGYTF.